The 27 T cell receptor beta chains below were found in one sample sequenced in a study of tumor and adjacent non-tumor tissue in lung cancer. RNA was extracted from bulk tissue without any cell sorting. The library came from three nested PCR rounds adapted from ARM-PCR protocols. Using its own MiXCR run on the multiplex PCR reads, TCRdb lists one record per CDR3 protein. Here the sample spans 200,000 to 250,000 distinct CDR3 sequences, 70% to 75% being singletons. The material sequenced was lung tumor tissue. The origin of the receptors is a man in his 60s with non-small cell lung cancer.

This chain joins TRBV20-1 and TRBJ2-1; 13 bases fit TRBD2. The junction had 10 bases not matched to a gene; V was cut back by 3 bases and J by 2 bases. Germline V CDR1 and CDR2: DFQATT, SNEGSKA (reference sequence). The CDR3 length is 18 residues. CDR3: CSARTGTSGMRAYNEQFF. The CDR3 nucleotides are TGCAGTGCTAGGACCGGGACTAGCGGGATGAGGGCCTACAATGAGCAGTTCTTC.

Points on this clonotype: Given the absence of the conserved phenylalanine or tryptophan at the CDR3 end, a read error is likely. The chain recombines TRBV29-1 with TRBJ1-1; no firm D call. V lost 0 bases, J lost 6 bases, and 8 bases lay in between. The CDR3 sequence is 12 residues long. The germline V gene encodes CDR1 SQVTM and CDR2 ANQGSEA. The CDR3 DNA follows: TGCAGCGTTGAAGATAGATCCGCTGAAGCTTTCCTT. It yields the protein CSVEDRSAEAFL.

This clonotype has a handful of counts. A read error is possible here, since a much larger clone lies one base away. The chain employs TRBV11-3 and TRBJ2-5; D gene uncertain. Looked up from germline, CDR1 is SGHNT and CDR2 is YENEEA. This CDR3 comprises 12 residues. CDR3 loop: CVSSRTQETQYF. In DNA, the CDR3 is TGTGTCAGCAGCCGGACCCAAGAGACCCAGTACTTC.

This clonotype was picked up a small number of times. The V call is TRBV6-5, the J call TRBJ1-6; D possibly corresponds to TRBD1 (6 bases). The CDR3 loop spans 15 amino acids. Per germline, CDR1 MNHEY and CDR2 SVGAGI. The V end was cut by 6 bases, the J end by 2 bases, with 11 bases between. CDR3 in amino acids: CASSTDRPYNSPLHF. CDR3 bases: TGTGCCAGCAGCACGGACAGACCCTATAATTCACCCCTCCACTTT.

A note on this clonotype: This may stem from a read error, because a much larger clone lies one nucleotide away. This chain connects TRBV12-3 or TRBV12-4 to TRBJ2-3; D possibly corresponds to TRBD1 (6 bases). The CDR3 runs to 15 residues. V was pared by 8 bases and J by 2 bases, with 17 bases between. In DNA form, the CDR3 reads TGTGCCAGCTGTTCTCTGGACAGTAACACAGATACGCAGTATTTT. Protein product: CASCSLDSNTDTQYF.

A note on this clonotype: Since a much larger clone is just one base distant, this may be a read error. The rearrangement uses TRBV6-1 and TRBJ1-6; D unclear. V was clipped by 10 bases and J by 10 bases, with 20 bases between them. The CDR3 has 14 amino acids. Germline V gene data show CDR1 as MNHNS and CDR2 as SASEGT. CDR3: CATQSKAVVSPLHF. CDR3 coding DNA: TGTGCCACCCAATCGAAAGCAGTGGTCTCACCCCTCCACTTT.

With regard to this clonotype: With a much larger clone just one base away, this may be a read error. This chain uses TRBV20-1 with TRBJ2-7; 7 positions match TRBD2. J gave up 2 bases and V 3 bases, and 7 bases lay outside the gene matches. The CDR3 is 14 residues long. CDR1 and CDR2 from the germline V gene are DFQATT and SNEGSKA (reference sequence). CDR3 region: CSASIGTKAYEQYF. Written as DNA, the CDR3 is TGCAGTGCTAGTATCGGGACTAAAGCCTACGAGCAGTACTTC.

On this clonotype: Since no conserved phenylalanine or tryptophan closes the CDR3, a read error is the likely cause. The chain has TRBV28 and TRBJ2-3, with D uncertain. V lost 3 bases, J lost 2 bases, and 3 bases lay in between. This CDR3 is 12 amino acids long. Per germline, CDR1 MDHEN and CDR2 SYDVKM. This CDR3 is CASSLVTDTQYL. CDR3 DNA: TGTGCCAGCAGTTTGGTCACAGATACGCAGTATTTG.

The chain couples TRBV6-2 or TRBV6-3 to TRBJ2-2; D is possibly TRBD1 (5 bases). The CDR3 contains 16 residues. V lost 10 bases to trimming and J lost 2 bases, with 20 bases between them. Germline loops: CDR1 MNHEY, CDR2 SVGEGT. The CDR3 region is CATIRQTPANTGELFF. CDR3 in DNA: TGTGCCACCATTCGACAGACTCCAGCAAACACCGGGGAGCTGTTTTTT.

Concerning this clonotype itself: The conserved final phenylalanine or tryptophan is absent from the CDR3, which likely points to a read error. CDR3 sequence reads: CASSLRKENTEAFS. CDR3 coding DNA: TGTGCTAGCAGCTTAAGGAAGGAAAACACTGAAGCTTTCTCT. V usage is TRBV11-1 and J usage is TRBJ1-1; D gene unclear. This CDR3 has 14 amino acids. Germline CDR1 reads SGHAT; CDR2 reads FQDESV (reference sequence).

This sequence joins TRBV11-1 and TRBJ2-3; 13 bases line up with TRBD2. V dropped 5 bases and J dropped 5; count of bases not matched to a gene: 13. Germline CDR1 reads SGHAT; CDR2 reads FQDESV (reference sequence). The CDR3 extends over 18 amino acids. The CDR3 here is CASSRGLAGEMTGDTQYF. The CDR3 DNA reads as TGTGCCAGCAGCCGAGGACTAGCGGGGGAGATGACGGGAGATACGCAGTATTTT.

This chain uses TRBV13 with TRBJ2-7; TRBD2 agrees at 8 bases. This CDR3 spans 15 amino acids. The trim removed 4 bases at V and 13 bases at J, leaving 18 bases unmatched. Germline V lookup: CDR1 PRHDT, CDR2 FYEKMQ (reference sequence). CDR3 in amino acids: CASSSGTTGRAGEYF. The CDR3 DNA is TGTGCCAGCAGCTCAGGGACTACCGGGAGGGCCGGGGAATACTTC. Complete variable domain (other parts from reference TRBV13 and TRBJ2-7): AAGVIQSPRHLIKEKRETATLKCYPIPRHDTVYWYQQGPGQDPQFLISFYEKMQSDKGSIPDRFSAQQFSDYHSELNMSSLELGDSALYFCASSSGTTGRAGEYFGPGTRLTVT.

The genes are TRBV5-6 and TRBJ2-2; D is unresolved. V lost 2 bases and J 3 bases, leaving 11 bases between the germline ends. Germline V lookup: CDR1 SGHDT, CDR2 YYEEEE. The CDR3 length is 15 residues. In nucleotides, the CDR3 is TGTGCCAGCAGCTTAGGAAAGGGATACACCGGGGAGCTGTTTTTT. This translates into CASSLGKGYTGELFF.

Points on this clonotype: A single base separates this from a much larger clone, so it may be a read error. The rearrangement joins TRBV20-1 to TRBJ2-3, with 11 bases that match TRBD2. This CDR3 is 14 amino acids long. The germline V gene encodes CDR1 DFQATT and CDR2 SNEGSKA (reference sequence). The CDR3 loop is CSALAGGKTDTHYF. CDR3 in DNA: TGCAGTGCTTTAGCGGGAGGGAAAACAGATACGCACTATTTT.

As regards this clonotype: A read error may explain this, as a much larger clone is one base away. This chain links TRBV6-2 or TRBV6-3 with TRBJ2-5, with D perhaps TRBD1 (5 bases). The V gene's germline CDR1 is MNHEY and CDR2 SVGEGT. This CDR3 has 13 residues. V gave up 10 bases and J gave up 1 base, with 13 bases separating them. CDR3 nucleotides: TGTGCCATCAGAAAAGGGGTCCAAGAGACCCAGTACTTC. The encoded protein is CAIRKGVQETQYF.

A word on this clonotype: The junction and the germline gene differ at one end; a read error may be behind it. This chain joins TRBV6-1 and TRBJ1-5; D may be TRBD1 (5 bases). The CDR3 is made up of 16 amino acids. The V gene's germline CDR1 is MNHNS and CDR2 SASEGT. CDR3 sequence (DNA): TGCGCCAGCAGACCCGGCGGGGGGTATAGCAATCAGTCCCAGCATTTT. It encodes CASRPGGGYSNQSQHF.

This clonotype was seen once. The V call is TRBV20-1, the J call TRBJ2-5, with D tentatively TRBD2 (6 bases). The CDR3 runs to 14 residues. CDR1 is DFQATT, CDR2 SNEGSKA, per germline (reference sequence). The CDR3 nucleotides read TGCACTGCCAAAACAGGCGGGAAATGGGAGACCCAGTACTTC. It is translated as CTAKTGGKWETQYF.

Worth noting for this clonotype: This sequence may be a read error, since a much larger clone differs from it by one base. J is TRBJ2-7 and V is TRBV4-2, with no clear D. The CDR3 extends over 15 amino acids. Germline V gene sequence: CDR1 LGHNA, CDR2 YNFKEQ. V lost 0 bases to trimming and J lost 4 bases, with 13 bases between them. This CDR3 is CASSQDRAWSYEQYF. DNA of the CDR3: TGTGCCAGCAGCCAAGATCGGGCGTGGTCTTACGAGCAGTACTTC.

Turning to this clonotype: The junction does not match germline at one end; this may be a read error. The DNA for the CDR3 is TGTGCCAGCAGTTTGTGTGAGCAGAGTTTCAATGAGCAGCTCTTC. The encoded protein is CASSLCEQSFNEQLF. The rearrangement links TRBV12-3 or TRBV12-4 to TRBJ2-1; D ambiguous. This CDR3 comprises 15 residues.

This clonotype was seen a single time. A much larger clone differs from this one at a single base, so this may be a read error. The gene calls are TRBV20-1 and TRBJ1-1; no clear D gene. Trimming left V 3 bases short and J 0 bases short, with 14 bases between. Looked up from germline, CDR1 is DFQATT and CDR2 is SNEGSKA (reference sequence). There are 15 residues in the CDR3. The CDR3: CSARILNGMNTEAFF. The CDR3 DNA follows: TGCAGTGCTAGGATTTTAAACGGCATGAACACTGAAGCTTTCTTT.

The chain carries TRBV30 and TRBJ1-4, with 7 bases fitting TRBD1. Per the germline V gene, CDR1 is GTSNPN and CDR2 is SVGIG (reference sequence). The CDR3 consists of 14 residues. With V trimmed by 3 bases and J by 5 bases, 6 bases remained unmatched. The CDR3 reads CAWSSGQINEKLFF. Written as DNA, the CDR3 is TGTGCCTGGAGCTCGGGACAGATAAATGAAAAACTGTTTTTT.

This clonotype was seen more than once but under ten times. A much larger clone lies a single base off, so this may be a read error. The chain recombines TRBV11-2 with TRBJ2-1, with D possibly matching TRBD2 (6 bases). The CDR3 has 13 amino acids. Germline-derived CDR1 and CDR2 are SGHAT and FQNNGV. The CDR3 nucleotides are TGTGCCATCAGCTCGGCGGGGTACAATGAGCAGTTCTTC. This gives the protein CAISSAGYNEQFF.

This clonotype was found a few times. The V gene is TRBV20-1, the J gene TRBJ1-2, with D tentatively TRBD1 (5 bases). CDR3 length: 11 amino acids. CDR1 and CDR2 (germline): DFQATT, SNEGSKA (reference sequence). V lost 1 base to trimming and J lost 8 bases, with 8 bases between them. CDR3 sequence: CSARVEGGYTF. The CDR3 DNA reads TGCAGTGCTAGAGTCGAGGGGGGCTACACCTTC.

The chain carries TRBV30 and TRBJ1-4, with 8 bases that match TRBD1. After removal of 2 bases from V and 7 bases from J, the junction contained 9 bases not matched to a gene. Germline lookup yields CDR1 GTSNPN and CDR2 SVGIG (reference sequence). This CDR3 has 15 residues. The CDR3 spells CAWSQDRDAGEKLFF. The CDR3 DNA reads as TGTGCCTGGAGTCAGGACAGGGATGCGGGTGAAAAACTGTTTTTT.

The CDR3 bases are TGCGCCAGCAGCTTGGACGGCTCAGGAAATGAAAAACTGTTTTTT. Its translation is CASSLDGSGNEKLFF. The chain couples TRBV5-1 to TRBJ1-4; no clear D. CDR1 and CDR2 (germline): SGHRS, YFSETQ. CDR3 size: 15 residues. With 0 bases removed from V and 5 bases from J, the gap between germline ends came to 11 bases.

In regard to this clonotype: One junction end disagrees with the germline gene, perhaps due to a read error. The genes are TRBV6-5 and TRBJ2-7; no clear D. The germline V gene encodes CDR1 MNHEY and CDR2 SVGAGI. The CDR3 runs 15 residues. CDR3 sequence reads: CVSDNGEVTHYEQYF. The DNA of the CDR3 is TGTGTCAGCGACAATGGGGAAGTCACTCACTACGAGCAGTACTTC.

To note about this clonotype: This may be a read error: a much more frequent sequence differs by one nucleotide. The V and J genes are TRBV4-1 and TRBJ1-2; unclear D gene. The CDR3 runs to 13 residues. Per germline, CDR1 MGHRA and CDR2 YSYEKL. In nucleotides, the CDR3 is TGCGTCAGCAGCCAAATCGACGGCATGAGCTACACCTTC. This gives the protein CVSSQIDGMSYTF.